A single sample gave rise to the 16 T cell receptor beta chains below, sequenced in a study of blood T cells in healthy people across ages. Together with a sample-barcoded 5' primer, a J-beta primer mix was included in a second PCR lasting roughly 7 to 11 cycles. TCRdb recomputed calls from the 5' RACE reads with MiXCR, one row per CDR3 protein. The table records approximately 820,000 distinct CDR3 sequences, 44% of them present only once. The sequencing sample was made of blood. The receptors stem from a man aged 60 to 75 in good health.

V usage is TRBV20-1 and J usage is TRBJ2-7, with D perhaps TRBD1 (6 bases). Trimming removed 4 bases at V and 3 bases at J, with 25 bases between. CDR1 is DFQATT and CDR2 is SNEGSKA in the germline V gene (reference sequence). The CDR3 spans 17 residues. For the CDR3, the DNA is TGCAGTGCTATCACCGGGACACCATACCTTTCGAGCTACGAGCAGTACTTC. This gives the protein CSAITGTPYLSSYEQYF.

This clonotype was seen more than once but under ten times. The V and J genes are TRBV7-2 and TRBJ2-1; no definite D call. Per germline, CDR1 SGHTA and CDR2 FQGNSA. The CDR3 sequence is 15 residues long. Between the trimmed V and J ends, which lost 2 bases and 2 bases, there was a span of 10 bases. The CDR3 spells CASSLFFRTYNEQFF. For the CDR3, the DNA is TGTGCCAGCAGCTTATTTTTTCGTACCTACAATGAGCAGTTCTTC.

The chain joins TRBV20-1 to TRBJ2-3; D not certain. V was clipped by 6 bases and J by 3 bases, with 7 bases between them. Germline lookup yields CDR1 DFQATT and CDR2 SNEGSKA (reference sequence). The CDR3 extends over 11 amino acids. The CDR3 DNA is TGCAGTGCAACCGAGACAGATACGCAGTATTTT. Residues: CSATETDTQYF.

This clonotype has only one observation. J is TRBJ2-4 and V is TRBV20-1; 7 bases agree with TRBD1. The assigned J gene may be wrong: the sequence end matches TRBJ2-7 better. The CDR3 covers 15 residues. Germline V gene lookup returns CDR1 DFQATT and CDR2 SNEGSKA (reference sequence). The CDR3 coding sequence is TGCAGTGCTCCTACTCCCCAGGGCAGGGGGTACGAGCAGTACTTC. It is translated as CSAPTPQGRGYEQYF.

V and J are TRBV11-2 and TRBJ1-1, with a possible D match to TRBD1 (5 bases). Per germline, CDR1 SGHAT and CDR2 FQNNGV. Trimming removed 1 base at V and 7 bases at J, with 16 bases between. The CDR3 extends over 15 amino acids. The CDR3 region is CASSLGGGGLGEAFF. Here the CDR3 DNA reads TGTGCCAGCAGCTTAGGCGGGGGAGGTCTTGGTGAAGCTTTCTTT.

The chain carries TRBV5-1 and TRBJ1-4; the match to TRBD1 covers 9 bases. The ends lost 3 bases at V and 10 bases at J; junction bases unmatched: 10. Germline V lookup: CDR1 SGHRS, CDR2 YFSETQ. CDR3 length: 15 residues. The CDR3: CASSSGQGNARKLFF. The CDR3 coding sequence is TGCGCCAGCAGCTCGGGACAGGGAAATGCCCGAAAACTGTTTTTT.

This chain links TRBV13 with TRBJ2-4; possible D gene TRBD1, 6 bases. The closer fit of TRBJ2-7 to the DNA end suggests the J call may be wrong. The CDR3 is 13 residues long. Per the germline V gene, CDR1 is PRHDT and CDR2 is FYEKMQ (reference sequence). This chain's CDR3 is CASSSGVSDEQYF. As DNA, the CDR3 is TGTGCCAGCAGCTCAGGGGTGAGCGACGAGCAGTACTTC.

The CDR3 sequence is CSVGGSFTEAFF. The CDR3 DNA follows: TGCAGCGTTGGGGGCAGTTTCACTGAAGCTTTCTTT. The chain joins TRBV29-1 to TRBJ1-1, with D tentatively TRBD1 (5 bases). Germline CDR1 and CDR2: SQVTM and ANQGSEA. The CDR3 totals 12 residues. The V gene lost 4 bases and the J gene lost 4 bases, with 10 bases spanning the gap.

The chain joins TRBV21-1 to TRBJ1-5. TRBV21-1 is assigned pseudogene status. This CDR3 is 17 amino acids long. The CDR3: CASSFLGGGGLNQPQHF. The CDR3 DNA sequence: TGTGCCAGCAGCTTCCTTGGGGGAGGGGGTCTCAATCAGCCCCAGCATTTT.

This clonotype has a handful of counts. This chain uses TRBV28 with TRBJ1-3, with D possibly TRBD1 on 5 matching bases. Trimming took 0 bases from V and 2 from J, leaving 8 bases between them. Germline loops: CDR1 MDHEN, CDR2 SYDVKM. This CDR3 is 15 amino acids long. CDR3 loop: CASSLWAGTGNTIYF. CDR3 DNA sequence: TGTGCCAGCAGTTTATGGGCAGGGACTGGAAACACCATATATTTT.

This sequence joins TRBV4-3 and TRBJ2-5; 8 bases are shared with TRBD1. V shed 0 bases, J shed 2 bases, and the junction held 8 bases outside the gene matches. The CDR3 sequence is 17 residues long. Germline-derived CDR1 and CDR2 are LGHNA and YSLEER. This CDR3 is CASSQDWGTGDQETQYF. The CDR3 DNA reads TGCGCCAGCAGCCAAGATTGGGGGACAGGCGATCAAGAGACCCAGTACTTC.

In this sample, this clonotype turned up a few times. The rearrangement links TRBV25-1 to TRBJ2-1; 9 bases are a match to TRBD2. Germline CDR1 and CDR2: MGHDK and SYGVNS. CDR3 length: 16 residues. V shed 2 bases, J shed 2 bases, and the junction held 4 bases outside the gene matches. The CDR3, as DNA: TGTGCCAGCAGTGAAAGAGCGGGGGGAGCCTACAATGAGCAGTTCTTC. Translating gives CASSERAGGAYNEQFF.

This chain connects TRBV5-1 to TRBJ2-5; D may be TRBD2 (6 bases). CDR3 length equals 14 residues. Germline V gene data show CDR1 as SGHRS and CDR2 as YFSETQ. V shed 4 bases and J shed 5 bases, with 15 bases lying between them. The CDR3 is CASSPLNGRETQYF. The CDR3 nucleotides read TGCGCCAGCAGCCCTCTAAATGGGAGGGAGACCCAGTACTTC.

The gene calls are TRBV9 and TRBJ2-4, with D possibly being TRBD2 (6 bases). The assigned J gene may be wrong: the sequence end matches TRBJ2-5 better. CDR1 and CDR2 from the germline V gene are SGDLS and YYNGEE. The CDR3 totals 14 residues. CDR3 in DNA: TGTGCCAGCAGCCCTGGATCGGGAGCGGAGACCCAGTACTTC. Protein: CASSPGSGAETQYF.

This clonotype was picked up one time. The J gene is TRBJ1-4, the V gene TRBV30; 10 nucleotides agree with TRBD1. Germline V gene lookup returns CDR1 GTSNPN and CDR2 SVGIG (reference sequence). This CDR3 comprises 16 residues. V lost 4 bases, J lost 0 bases, and 5 bases stayed unmatched. DNA for the CDR3: TGTGCCTGGACAAACGGACAGGGGGCAACTAATGAAAAACTGTTTTTT. It specifies CAWTNGQGATNEKLFF.

The chain uses TRBV12-3 or TRBV12-4 and TRBJ1-2; TRBD1 might be the D (6 bases). CDR3 length equals 12 residues. Deletions cut 3 bases from V and 8 bases from J, with 10 bases between. CDR3 bases: TGTGCCAGCAGTTTCAGGGGCCTAGGCTACACCTTC. It codes for CASSFRGLGYTF.